These 16 T cell receptor beta chains share one sample of origin, sequenced in a study of CD8 T cells in Susac syndrome. With random hexamers, roughly 0.5 to 1 ug RNA was reverse transcribed. One entry per CDR3 protein results from TCRdb running MiXCR on the immunoSEQ multiplex PCR reads. Among hundreds of thousands of distinct CDR3 sequences listed, around 93% were seen once. Specimen: CD4+ T cells from PBMCs. These receptors came from a human donor with multiple sclerosis.

This rearrangement joins TRBV3-1 to TRBJ1-1; 8 bases align to TRBD1. The CDR3 sequence is 15 residues long. CDR1 is LGHDT, CDR2 YNNKEL, per germline (reference sequence). The J segment lost 4 bases and the V segment lost 4 bases, leaving 8 bases of the junction unmatched. CDR3 nucleotide sequence: TGTGCCAGCAGCCGAGCGACAGGGGCGGGCACTGAAGCTTTCTTT. Translation gives CASSRATGAGTEAFF.

This clonotype was detected only once. The chain combines TRBV2 with TRBJ1-3; D is ambiguous. V was clipped by 5 bases and J by 7 bases, with 18 bases between them. The CDR3 is 15 residues long. The germline V gene encodes CDR1 SNHLY and CDR2 FYNNEI. The CDR3 nucleotides read TGTGCCAGCAGTCCCGACACATTCCCGGGGAACACCATATATTTT. Translation gives CASSPDTFPGNTIYF.

The DNA for the CDR3 is TGCGCCAGCAGCCAAGAAGCCCTGGGACTAGCGGAAGAGACCCAGTACTTC. Its translation: CASSQEALGLAEETQYF. The V and J genes are TRBV4-1 and TRBJ2-5; 11 nucleotides agree with TRBD2. J gave up 3 bases and V 0 bases, and 6 bases lay outside the gene matches. This CDR3 region has 17 residues. CDR1 and CDR2 (germline): MGHRA, YSYEKL.

The chain links TRBV20-1 to TRBJ2-5; TRBD2 matches at 15 bases. The J segment lost 5 bases and the V segment lost 6 bases, leaving 7 bases of the junction unmatched. Germline CDR1 and CDR2: DFQATT and SNEGSKA (reference sequence). The CDR3 length is 15 residues. The CDR3 sequence is CSAGLAGGGTETQYF. The CDR3 bases are TGCAGTGCGGGACTAGCGGGGGGTGGAACGGAGACCCAGTACTTC.

A single count supports this clonotype. V usage is TRBV6-1 and J usage is TRBJ2-1; 12 positions match TRBD2. The germline V gene encodes CDR1 MNHNS and CDR2 SASEGT. Trimming took 2 bases from V and 4 from J; bases not matched to a gene: 15. The CDR3 covers 20 residues. CDR3 nucleotide sequence: TGTGCCAGCAGTGAACTTATTAGAGGTTTGGGGACTAGCGGGTACAATGAGCAGTTCTTC. Translated, it gives CASSELIRGLGTSGYNEQFF.

This sequence joins TRBV3-1 and TRBJ2-7; 8 bases fit TRBD2. Germline V gene lookup returns CDR1 LGHDT and CDR2 YNNKEL (reference sequence). CDR3 length: 12 residues. V trimming: 5 bases; J trimming: 7 bases; junction bases outside the gene matches: 4. The CDR3 is CASSAGGAEQYF. The CDR3 nucleotides read TGTGCCAGCAGCGCGGGAGGAGCTGAGCAGTACTTC.

This chain connects TRBV24-1 to TRBJ2-3, with 8 nucleotides matching TRBD1. In germline, CDR1 is KGHDR, CDR2 SFDVKD. The CDR3 sequence is 16 residues long. V trimming: 7 bases; J trimming: 4 bases; junction bases outside the gene matches: 12. CDR3 sequence reads: CATRTSTGVNPDTQYF. Written as DNA, the CDR3 is TGTGCCACCAGAACCTCGACAGGGGTTAATCCAGATACGCAGTATTTT.

J is TRBJ2-5 and V is TRBV29-1, with 7 bases matching TRBD1. CDR1 SQVTM and CDR2 ANQGSEA come from the germline V gene. V dropped 6 bases and J dropped 1; count of bases not matched to a gene: 14. The CDR3 covers 16 residues. CDR3 bases: TGCAGCGTCGAAATAACAGGGGTTTTGGCCCAAGAGACCCAGTACTTC. Translating gives CSVEITGVLAQETQYF.

The chain employs TRBV12-3 or TRBV12-4 and TRBJ1-1; D might be TRBD1 (5 bases). V lost 5 bases to trimming and J lost 4 bases, with 17 bases between them. The CDR3 contains 15 residues. CDR3 bases: TGTGCCAGCAGTCCCACCCGGGGGAGCCGCACTGAAGCTTTCTTT. It translates to CASSPTRGSRTEAFF.

V usage is TRBV5-1 and J usage is TRBJ2-7; D unresolved. Deletions cut 3 bases from V and 7 bases from J, with 26 bases between. The CDR3 sequence is 17 residues long. CDR1 is SGHRS and CDR2 is YFSETQ in the germline V gene. For the CDR3, the DNA is TGCGCCAGCAGCTCGGCCGGCCCCGGGCGAAGTCCGGGTGAGCAGTACTTC. Amino acids: CASSSAGPGRSPGEQYF.

The chain carries TRBV19 and TRBJ2-6; no clear D. CDR1 is LNHDA, CDR2 SQIVND, per germline (reference sequence). This CDR3 contains 13 residues. Trimming shortened V by 11 bases and J by 0 bases, and 8 bases separated the two germline ends. CDR3 residues: CASELSGANVLTF. In DNA form, the CDR3 reads TGTGCCTCAGAGCTCTCTGGGGCCAACGTCCTGACTTTC.

The chain combines TRBV20-1 with TRBJ2-5; tentatively, D is TRBD1 (6 bases). Per the germline V gene, CDR1 is DFQATT and CDR2 is SNEGSKA (reference sequence). The CDR3 loop spans 13 amino acids. The V end was cut by 3 bases, the J end by 2 bases, with 10 bases between. The CDR3 loop reads CSARGTQQETQYF. For the CDR3, the DNA is TGCAGTGCTAGGGGGACACAACAAGAGACCCAGTACTTC.

The chain couples TRBV6-1 to TRBJ2-6, with D possibly being TRBD1 (7 bases). V was trimmed by 8 bases and J by 0 bases, leaving 17 bases between them. The CDR3 sequence is 17 residues long. Germline CDR1 and CDR2: MNHNS and SASEGT. CDR3 protein: CASARGTAVSGANVLTF. CDR3 nucleotides: TGTGCCAGCGCCCGGGGGACAGCCGTCTCTGGGGCCAACGTCCTGACTTTC.

The chain recombines TRBV7-2 with TRBJ2-4, with 7 bases lining up with TRBD2. The germline CDR1 and CDR2 sequences are SGHTA and FQGNSA. CDR3 size: 17 residues. With 1 base clipped from V and 1 base from J, the junction kept 7 bases outside the gene matches. Here the CDR3 reads CASSLGGGGLAKNIQYF. CDR3 nucleotides: TGTGCCAGCAGCTTAGGGGGGGGAGGGTTGGCCAAAAACATTCAGTACTTC.

This chain uses TRBV29-1 with TRBJ1-2, with TRBD1 matching 7 bases. V gave up 7 bases and J gave up 4 bases; unmatched junction bases: 6. The CDR3 is 12 amino acids. CDR1 and CDR2 from the germline V gene are SQVTM and ANQGSEA. The CDR3 reads CSGATGTYGYTF. In DNA, the CDR3 is TGCAGCGGGGCGACAGGGACCTATGGCTACACCTTC.

This chain joins TRBV18 and TRBJ1-2, with TRBD1 identical over 7 bases. The trim removed 5 bases at V and 0 bases at J, leaving 9 bases unmatched. CDR1 and CDR2 (germline): KGHSH, LQKENI. The CDR3 covers 16 residues. The CDR3 DNA is TGTGCCAGCTCAACCATCACAGGGGCCTCTAACTATGGCTACACCTTC. This sequence encodes CASSTITGASNYGYTF. Together with reference TRBV18 and TRBJ1-2, the CDR3 gives the full variable domain: NAGVMQNPRHLVRRRGQEARLRCSPMKGHSHVYWYRQLPEEGLKFMVYLQKENIIDESGMPKERFSAEFPKEGPSILRIQQVVRGDSAAYFCASSTITGASNYGYTFGSGTRLTVV.